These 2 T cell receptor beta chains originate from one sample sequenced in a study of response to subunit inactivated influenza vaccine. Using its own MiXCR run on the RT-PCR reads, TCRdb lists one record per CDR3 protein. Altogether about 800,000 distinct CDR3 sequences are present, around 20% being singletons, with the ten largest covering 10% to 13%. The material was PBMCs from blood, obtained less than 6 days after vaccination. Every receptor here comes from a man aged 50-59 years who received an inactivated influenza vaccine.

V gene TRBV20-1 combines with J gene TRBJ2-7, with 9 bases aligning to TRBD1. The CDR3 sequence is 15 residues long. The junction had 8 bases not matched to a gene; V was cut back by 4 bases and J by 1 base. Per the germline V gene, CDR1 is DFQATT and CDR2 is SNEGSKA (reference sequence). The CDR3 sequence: CSAISRDRVSYEQYF. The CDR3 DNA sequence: TGCAGTGCTATTAGCCGGGACAGGGTTTCCTACGAGCAGTACTTC.

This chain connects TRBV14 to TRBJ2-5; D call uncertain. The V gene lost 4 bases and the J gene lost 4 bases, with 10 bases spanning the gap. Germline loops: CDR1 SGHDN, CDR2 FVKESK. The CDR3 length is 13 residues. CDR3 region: CASSRTVGETQYF. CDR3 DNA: TGTGCCAGCAGCCGGACGGTGGGAGAGACCCAGTACTTC.